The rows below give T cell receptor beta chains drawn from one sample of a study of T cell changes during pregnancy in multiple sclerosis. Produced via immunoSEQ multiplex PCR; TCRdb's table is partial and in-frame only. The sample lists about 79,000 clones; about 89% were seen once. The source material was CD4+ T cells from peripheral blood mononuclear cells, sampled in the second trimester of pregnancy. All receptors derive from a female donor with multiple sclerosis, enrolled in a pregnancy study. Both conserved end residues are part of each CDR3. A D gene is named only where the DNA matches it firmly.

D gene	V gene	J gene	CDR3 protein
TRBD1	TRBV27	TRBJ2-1	CASSFPGQGSNEQFF
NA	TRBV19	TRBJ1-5	CASSMRGGSNQPQHF
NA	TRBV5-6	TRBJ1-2	CASSLRGLGGYTF
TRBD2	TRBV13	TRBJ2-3	CASSFRLAGVGGTQYF
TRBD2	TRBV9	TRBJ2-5	CASSGTRPGLAGQETQYF
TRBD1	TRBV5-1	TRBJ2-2	CASSSGPDTGDTGELFF
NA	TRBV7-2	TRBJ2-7	CASSLARGPWSSYEQYF
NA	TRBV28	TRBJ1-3	CASSSTGRGNTIYF
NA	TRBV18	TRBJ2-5	CASSPGGRETQYF
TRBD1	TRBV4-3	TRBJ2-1	CASSQGDRGPYNEQFF
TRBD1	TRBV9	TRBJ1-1	CASSVGQGIGEAFF
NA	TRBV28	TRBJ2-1	CASSSGTKNNEQFF
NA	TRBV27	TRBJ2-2	CASSLRQSRSPPVGELFF
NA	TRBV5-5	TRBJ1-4	CASSFREKLFF
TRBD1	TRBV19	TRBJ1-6	CASTTGQYNSPLHF
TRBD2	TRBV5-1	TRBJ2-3	CASRKLAGGSDTQYF
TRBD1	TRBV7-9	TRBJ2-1	CASSLGQGDIDEQFF
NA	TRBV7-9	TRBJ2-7	CASSLAGSGNYEQYF
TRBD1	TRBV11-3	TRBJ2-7	CASSLRGGLNYEQYF
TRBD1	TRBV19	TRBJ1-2	CASRTGVYGYTF
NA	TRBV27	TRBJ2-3	CASSLSEVTDTQYF
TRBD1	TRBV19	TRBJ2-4	CASSDRAAKNIQYF
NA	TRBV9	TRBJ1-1	CASSAVGLNTEAFF
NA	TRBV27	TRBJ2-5	CASSSYGPGIQETQYF
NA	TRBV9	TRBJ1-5	CASSVSVQEDQPQHF
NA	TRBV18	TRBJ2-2	CASSLLDRAGHTGELFF
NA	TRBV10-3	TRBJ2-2	CAISAELSTGELFF
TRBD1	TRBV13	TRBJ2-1	CASSLDRGAEQFF
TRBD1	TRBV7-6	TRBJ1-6	CATRTGDDSPLHF
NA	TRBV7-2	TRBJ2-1	CASSRAFSSSYNEQFF
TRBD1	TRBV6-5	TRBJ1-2	CASKGTVLGYTF
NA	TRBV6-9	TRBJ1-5	CASSYSRGGPRWPQHF
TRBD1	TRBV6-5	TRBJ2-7	CASSWDRGLEQYF
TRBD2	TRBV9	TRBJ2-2	CASSQRGVGNTGELFF
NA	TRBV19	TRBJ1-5	CASSIGQGIVPSGGPQHF
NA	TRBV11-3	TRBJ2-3	CASSQSDTQYF
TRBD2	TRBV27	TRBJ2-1	CASNPVSGRAYNEQFF
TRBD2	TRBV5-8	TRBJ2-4	CASSSGTSGDAAKNIQYF
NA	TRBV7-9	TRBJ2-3	CASSLTGADTQYF
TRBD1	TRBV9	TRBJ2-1	CASSPQRTGGSYNEQFF
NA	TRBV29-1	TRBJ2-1	CSPPPGETHNEQFF
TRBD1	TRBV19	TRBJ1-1	CASSKGQGIAEAFF
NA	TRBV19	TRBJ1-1	CASSARQGSTEAFF
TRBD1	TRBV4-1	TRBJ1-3	CASSQATTGFGNTIYF
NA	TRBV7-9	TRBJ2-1	CASSLTAGGYNEQFF
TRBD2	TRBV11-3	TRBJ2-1	CASSPRTSGGGAYNEQFF
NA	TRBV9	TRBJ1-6	CASTRNPSSYNSPLHF
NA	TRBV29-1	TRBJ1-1	CSAGVGVLAEAFF
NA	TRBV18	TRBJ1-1	CASSVVLNTEAFF
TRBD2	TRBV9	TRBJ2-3	CASSVGAGGYTDTQYF